This T cell receptor beta chain emerged from a study of cytomegalovirus exposure and HLA in healthy donors. Overall study results and limits: With further analysis later on, most CMV-associated TCR beta chains appeared HLA-restricted.

About this clone itself: What it binds is unknown.

CDR3 length: 16 residues. Trimming left V 1 base short and J 0 bases short, with 12 bases between. Germline V gene data show CDR1 as MNHEY and CDR2 as SVGAGI. PCR used 60 Vbeta primers and 13 Jbeta primers. Sequenced by immunoSEQ multiplex PCR; TCRdb stores in-frame clones only, minus some. The repertoire holds some 170,000 clones, with around 80% as singletons. The chain couples TRBV6-5 to TRBJ1-1, with D tentatively TRBD1 (6 bases). The source is a woman in her sixties or seventies in good health and CMV-seropositive. Sequences were obtained from PBMCs. The chain's CDR3 is CASSYFGGDVNTEAFF. CDR3 bases: TGTGCCAGCAGTTACTTTGGGGGCGATGTGAACACTGAAGCTTTCTTT.